This T cell receptor (beta chain) was profiled in a study of T cells in Graves' hyperthyroidism and ophthalmopathy. The CDR3 regions of TCR beta were amplified from RNA transcripts. HTBI primers drove first-round RT-PCR of the TCR CDR3. TCRdb itself ran the multiplex PCR reads through MiXCR, one entry per CDR3 protein. The sample lists 730,000 or so distinct CDR3 sequences, 18% occurring once. Germline V gene data show CDR1 as SGHNT and CDR2 as YYREEE (reference sequence). The CDR3 length is 14 residues. The germline V and J ends were trimmed by 4 bases and 2 bases, with 13 bases remaining between them.

V gene TRBV5-4 combines with J gene TRBJ2-7; D not resolved. The TCR sequence derives from a woman aged 45-65 years with Graves' hyperthyroidism that later progressed to Graves' ophthalmopathy. Sequencing was carried out using blood. The CDR3 loop is CASSTSIRAYEQYF. The DNA for the CDR3 is TGTGCCAGCAGCACCAGCATTAGAGCCTACGAGCAGTACTTC.